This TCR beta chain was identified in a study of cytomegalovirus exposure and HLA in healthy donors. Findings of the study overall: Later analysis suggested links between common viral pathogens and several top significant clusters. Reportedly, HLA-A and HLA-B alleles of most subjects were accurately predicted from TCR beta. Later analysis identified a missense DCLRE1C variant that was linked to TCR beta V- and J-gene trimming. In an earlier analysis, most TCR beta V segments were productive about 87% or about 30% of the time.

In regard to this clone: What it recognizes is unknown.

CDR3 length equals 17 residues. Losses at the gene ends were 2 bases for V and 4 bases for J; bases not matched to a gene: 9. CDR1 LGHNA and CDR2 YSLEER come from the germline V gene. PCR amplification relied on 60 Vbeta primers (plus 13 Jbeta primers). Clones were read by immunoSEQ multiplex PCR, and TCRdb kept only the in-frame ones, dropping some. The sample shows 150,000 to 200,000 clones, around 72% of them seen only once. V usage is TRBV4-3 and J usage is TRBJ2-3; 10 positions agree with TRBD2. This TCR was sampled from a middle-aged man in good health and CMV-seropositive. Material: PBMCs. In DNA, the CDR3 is TGCGCCAGCAGCCAACGGGCTAGCGGGGGCTTTTCAGATACGCAGTATTTT. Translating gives CASSQRASGGFSDTQYF.